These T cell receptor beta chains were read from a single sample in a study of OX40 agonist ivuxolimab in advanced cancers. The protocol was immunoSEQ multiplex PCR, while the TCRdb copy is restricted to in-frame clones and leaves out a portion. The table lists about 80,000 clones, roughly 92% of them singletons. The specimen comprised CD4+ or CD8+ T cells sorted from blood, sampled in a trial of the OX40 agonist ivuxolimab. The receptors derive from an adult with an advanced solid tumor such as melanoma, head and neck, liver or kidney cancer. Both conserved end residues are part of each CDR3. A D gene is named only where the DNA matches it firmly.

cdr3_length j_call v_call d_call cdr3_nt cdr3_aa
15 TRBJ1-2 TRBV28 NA TGTGCCAGCAGCCTGGGAGGGTCGGCTAACTATGGCTACACCTTC CASSLGGSANYGYTF
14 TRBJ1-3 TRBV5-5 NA TGTGCCAGCAGCTTCCGAAACTCTGGAAACACCATATATTTT CASSFRNSGNTIYF
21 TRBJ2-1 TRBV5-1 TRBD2 TGCGCCAGCAGCTTGCAACCTCCGGGACTAGCGGGGCAGTCCTCCTACAATGAGCAGTTCTTC CASSLQPPGLAGQSSYNEQFF
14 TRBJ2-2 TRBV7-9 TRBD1 TGTGCCATCCCGACAGGGGTGAACACCGGGGAGCTGTTTTTT CAIPTGVNTGELFF
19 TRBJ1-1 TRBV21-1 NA TGTGCCAGCAGCAAAGGGTACTCGGGGGCCGGCAAAGTTCGGACTGAAGCTTTCTTT CASSKGYSGAGKVRTEAFF
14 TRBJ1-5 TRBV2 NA TGTGCCAGCAACAGGGCAGGGAGCAATCAGCCCCAGCATTTT CASNRAGSNQPQHF
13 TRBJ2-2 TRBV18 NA TGTGCCAGCTCACAAGGCAAGTCCGGGGAGCTGTTTTTT CASSQGKSGELFF
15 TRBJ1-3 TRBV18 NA TGTGCCAGCTCACAGGACGGTCTCTCTGGAAACACCATATATTTT CASSQDGLSGNTIYF
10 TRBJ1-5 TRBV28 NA TGTGCCACAGAGGACGGGCCCCAGCATTTT CATEDGPQHF
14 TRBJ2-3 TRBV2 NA TGTGCCAGCAGTGAAGGAGGGACCACAGATACGCAGTATTTT CASSEGGTTDTQYF
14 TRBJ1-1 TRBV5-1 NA TGCGCCAGCAAAGTTGGACAAACGAACACTGAAGCTTTCTTT CASKVGQTNTEAFF
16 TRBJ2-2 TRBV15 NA TGTGCCACCAGCAGAGTGGGTACAGCCTTTTTAGGGGAGCTGTTTTTT CATSRVGTAFLGELFF
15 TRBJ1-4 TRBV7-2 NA TGTGCCAGCAGCGCCATCCGGGGCCAGCATGAAAAACTGTTTTTT CASSAIRGQHEKLFF
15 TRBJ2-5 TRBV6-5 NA TGTGCCAGCAGTTACTCCCAACAGCCACAAGAGACCCAGTACTTC CASSYSQQPQETQYF
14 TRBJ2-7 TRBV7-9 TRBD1 TGTGCCAGCATCACCGGGACAGGGGCCTACGAGCAGTACTTC CASITGTGAYEQYF
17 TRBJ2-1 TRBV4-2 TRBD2 TGTGCCAGCAGCCAAGAAAGGGGAACTAGCGGCTACAATGAGCAGTTCTTC CASSQERGTSGYNEQFF
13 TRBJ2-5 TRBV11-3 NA TGTGCCAGCAGCTTGGGGGTGGTTGGGACCCAGTACTTC CASSLGVVGTQYF
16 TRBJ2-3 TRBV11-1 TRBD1 TGTGCCAGCAGCCCACGGGGGACAGGGCGGACAGATACGCAGTATTTT CASSPRGTGRTDTQYF
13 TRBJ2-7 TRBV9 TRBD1 TGTGCCAGCAGCGCGGGACAGGCCCCCGAGCAGTACTTC CASSAGQAPEQYF
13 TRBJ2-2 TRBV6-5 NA TGTGCCAGCAGTTACCGGGTCACCGGGGAGCTGTTTTTT CASSYRVTGELFF
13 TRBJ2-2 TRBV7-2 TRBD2 TGTGCCAGCAGCCCGGGGGGCACCGGGGAGCTGTTTTTT CASSPGGTGELFF
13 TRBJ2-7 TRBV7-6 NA TGTGCCAGCAGAAGAGGGGCTTTCGACGAGCAGTACTTC CASRRGAFDEQYF
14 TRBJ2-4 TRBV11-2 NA TGTGCCAGCAGCTCCCATCTCAGGGGGGACATTCAGTACTTC CASSSHLRGDIQYF
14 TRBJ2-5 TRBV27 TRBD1 TGTGCCATCCGACCAGGGGGCAGCAAAGAGACCCAGTACTTC CAIRPGGSKETQYF
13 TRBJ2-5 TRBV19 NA TGTGCCAGTAGTCTGGGTAGGGATGAGACCCAGTACTTC CASSLGRDETQYF
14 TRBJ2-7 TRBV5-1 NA TGCGCCAGCAGCTTAGGGGGACGGTCCTACGAGCAGTACTTC CASSLGGRSYEQYF